This entry features one T cell receptor (beta chain) sequence. CDR3 size: 14 residues. Germline loops: CDR1 LNHDA, CDR2 SQIVND (reference sequence). Trimming removed 6 bases from V and 6 bases from J; junction bases left unmatched: 5. Original methodology: Reference gene primers were amplified, and this amplification served to estimate nucleated cell counts. The protocol was immunoSEQ multiplex PCR, while the TCRdb copy is restricted to in-frame clones and leaves out a portion. D and trimming come from the DNA, and the V and J calls and clone size come from that table. The data contain some 110,000 clones, more than 75% of them singletons. This record belongs to a study of blood T cell repertoires in COVID-19. Across the study: Some COVID-19 samples were acute and others convalescent; all came from the United States, Italy and Spain.

The source material was peripheral blood. This chain uses TRBV19 with TRBJ2-1, with 10 bases that match TRBD1. The clonotype comes from a human donor in a cohort sampled during active COVID-19. Here the CDR3 reads CASRPGTGVNEQFF. The CDR3 coding sequence is TGTGCCAGTAGGCCCGGGACAGGGGTCAATGAGCAGTTCTTC. The whole variable domain, remainder taken from reference TRBV19 and TRBJ2-1, is DGGITQSPKYLFRKEGQNVTLSCEQNLNHDAMYWYRQDPGQGLRLIYYSQIVNDFQKGDIAEGYSVSREKKESFPLTVTSAQKNPTAFYLCASRPGTGVNEQFFGPGTRLTVL.